These T cell receptor beta chains were read from a single sample in a study of identical twins. Each CDR3 protein gets one entry after TCRdb re-called the 5' RACE reads with MiXCR. The data show 500,000 to 700,000 distinct CDR3 sequences, roughly 7.1% seen once. This sample also appeared in a second study, on yellow fever vaccine responses in identical twins.

Sequencing was performed on PBMCs. These receptors were taken from a young woman in good health. Each CDR3 is given with its conserved first and last residue. The D gene is left open where the match is weak. Clone size is shown for a subset of rows, as once, few, many or a class of expanded clone.

D	J	V	size	DNA	CDR3
.	TRBJ1-1	TRBV7-9	many	TGTGCCAGCAGCTTAGTTAGGGGAGGGCTGCAAGCTTTCTTT	CASSLVRGGLQAFF
TRBD1	TRBJ2-5	TRBV5-5	few	TGTGCCAGCAGCCTGACAGGGGCTGAGACCCAGTACTTC	CASSLTGAETQYF
.	TRBJ2-7	TRBV28	many	TGTGCCAGCACTCTCGGATTTAAGAACTACGAGCAGTACTTC	CASTLGFKNYEQYF
.	TRBJ2-3	TRBV5-1	.	TGCGCCAGCAACACCGGGACTCCCCCAGATACGCAGTATTTT	CASNTGTPPDTQYF
.	TRBJ1-5	TRBV7-2	few	TGTGCCAGCAGCTTAGAAAGGGCGATGGTTCAGCCCCAGCATTTT	CASSLERAMVQPQHF
TRBD2	TRBJ2-5	TRBV5-1	.	TGCGCCAGCAGCTCCTCTAGCGGGAGGGAGACCCAGTACTTC	CASSSSSGRETQYF
TRBD1	TRBJ1-5	TRBV29-1	few	TGCAGCGTTGGTGGGGAGACAGGGGGCAATCAGCCCCAGCATTTT	CSVGGETGGNQPQHF
.	TRBJ1-5	TRBV20-1	many	TGCAGTGCCGGCAGGGTAGGCAATCAGCCCCAGCATTTT	CSAGRVGNQPQHF
.	TRBJ2-1	TRBV6-1	few	TGTGCCAGCAGTGAACCCTTCCCCCCAGCAAGCAATGAGCAGTTCTTC	CASSEPFPPASNEQFF
.	TRBJ2-3	TRBV10-3	.	TGTGCCATCAGTGATGGAGCTAAAGGGAGCACAGATACGCAGTATTTT	CAISDGAKGSTDTQYF
.	TRBJ2-5	TRBV5-6	few	TGTGCCAGCAGCTTGATCGACGTGGAGACCCAGTACTTC	CASSLIDVETQYF
TRBD1	TRBJ2-7	TRBV4-1	many	TGCGCCAGCAGCCCGACAGGGCTCTCCTACGAGCAGTACTTC	CASSPTGLSYEQYF
TRBD2	TRBJ2-7	TRBV12-3/TRBV12-4	.	TGTGCCAGCACCCAACGGACTAGCGGGACCCCAGGGGAGCAGTACTTC	CASTQRTSGTPGEQYF
.	TRBJ1-4	TRBV5-1	few	TGCGCCAGCAGCTTGGCGGGGTTTAATGAAAAACTGTTTTTT	CASSLAGFNEKLFF
TRBD1	TRBJ2-7	TRBV5-1	.	TGCGCCAGCAGCTTGGGGGACAGGGCGTACTTC	CASSLGDRAYF
.	TRBJ2-3	TRBV12-3/TRBV12-4	many	TGTGCCAGCAGTTTAGGTCCAACTATAGATACGCAGTATTTT	CASSLGPTIDTQYF
TRBD1	TRBJ2-3	TRBV24-1	many	TGTGCCACCAGTGATTCCGGACAGGTCTCAATAGATACGCAGTATTTT	CATSDSGQVSIDTQYF
.	TRBJ2-1	TRBV2	.	TGTGCCAGCACTGGTCCAGGGACGCGCGATGAGCAGTTCTTC	CASTGPGTRDEQFF
.	TRBJ2-7	TRBV5-6	.	TGTGCCAGCAGCCCCATAGGGGCGGGAGAGCAGTACTTC	CASSPIGAGEQYF
TRBD2	TRBJ2-7	TRBV3-1	many	TGTGCCAGCGCGGGAGTATACGAGCAGTACTTC	CASAGVYEQYF
TRBD2	TRBJ2-7	TRBV3-1	many	TGTGCCAGCAGCCAACCCCCGGGACTAGCGGGAGTTCGGTACGAGCAGTACTTC	CASSQPPGLAGVRYEQYF
.	TRBJ2-2	TRBV2	.	TGTGCCAGCACGGGAGAGGCCAAGTGGGGGGAGCTGTTTTTT	CASTGEAKWGELFF
TRBD1	TRBJ2-1	TRBV7-8	many	TGTGCCAGCACCCCCGACAGGGGGACCTACAATGAGCAGTTCTTC	CASTPDRGTYNEQFF
.	TRBJ2-1	TRBV10-3	.	TGTGCCATCAGTGAGTCGAGGTCCAGCCCTAATGAGCAGTTCTTC	CAISESRSSPNEQFF
TRBD2	TRBJ2-2	TRBV5-6	many	TGTGCCAGCAGCAGTAGCGGGAGCCTGAACACCGGGGAGCTGTTTTTT	CASSSSGSLNTGELFF
TRBD1	TRBJ2-3	TRBV29-1	.	TGCAGCGTTACGTTGAGGGGGCGCACAGATACGCAGTATTTT	CSVTLRGRTDTQYF
TRBD2	TRBJ2-7	TRBV20-1	.	TGCAGTGCTAGAGGATTACCGGGACTAGCGGGTCTAAGCTCCTACGAGCAGTACTTC	CSARGLPGLAGLSSYEQYF
TRBD1	TRBJ1-4	TRBV20-1	.	TGCAGTGCTAGGGGGACAGTTGCAACTAATGAAAAACTGTTTTTT	CSARGTVATNEKLFF
.	TRBJ2-3	TRBV7-9	.	TGTGCCAGCAGCCCCCCGGGCAGTGGCACAGATACGCAGTATTTT	CASSPPGSGTDTQYF
.	TRBJ2-1	TRBV7-9	few	TGTGCCAGCAGCCCCCCTGAGGGAACCTACAATGAGCAGTTCTTC	CASSPPEGTYNEQFF
.	TRBJ2-3	TRBV5-1	many	TGCGCCAGCCAAACCACTAGCACAGATACGCAGTATTTT	CASQTTSTDTQYF
.	TRBJ2-5	TRBV19	few	TGTGCCAGTAGTGTCCACGTCCAAGAGACCCAGTACTTC	CASSVHVQETQYF
TRBD1	TRBJ1-2	TRBV3-1	many	TGTGCCAGCAGCCAAGATCTTGCAGGGGGCTATGGCTACACCTTC	CASSQDLAGGYGYTF
.	TRBJ2-2	TRBV10-2	.	TGCGCCAGCAGTGATATACAGGGTAGAGGGGCCGGGGAGCTGTTTTTT	CASSDIQGRGAGELFF
.	TRBJ1-2	TRBV12-3/TRBV12-4	many	TGTGCCAGCACCCTGGGGGGTTTTGGCTACACCTTC	CASTLGGFGYTF
.	TRBJ1-1	TRBV29-1	.	TGCAGCGTTGGCGGGGCAAACACTGAAGCTTTCTTT	CSVGGANTEAFF
.	TRBJ1-2	TRBV20-1	few	TGCAGTGCTAACTCCTATGTGGGATCCTATGGCTACACCTTC	CSANSYVGSYGYTF
.	TRBJ2-1	TRBV20-1	.	TGCAGTGCTTATACCGGGACTGCTCAGTTCTTC	CSAYTGTAQFF
TRBD2	TRBJ2-2	TRBV12-3/TRBV12-4	few	TGTGCCAGCAGTTTAGATCGAATAGCGGGGCTCGGGGAGCTGTTTTTT	CASSLDRIAGLGELFF
.	TRBJ2-1	TRBV12-3/TRBV12-4	many	TGTGCCAGCAGTTTAGCTGGCCAGTTAAACAATGAGCAGTTCTTC	CASSLAGQLNNEQFF
.	TRBJ2-1	TRBV29-1	.	TGCAGCGTTTTAGTTAATGAGCAGTTCTTC	CSVLVNEQFF
.	TRBJ2-1	TRBV6-1	many	TGTGCCAGCAGTGAGCAGAGCTCCTACAATGAGCAGTTCTTC	CASSEQSSYNEQFF
.	TRBJ2-7	TRBV20-1	many	TGCAGTGCTAGGAGAGCGGGACAGTACGAGCAGTACTTC	CSARRAGQYEQYF
TRBD1	TRBJ1-1	TRBV12-3/TRBV12-4	many	TGTGCCAGCAGTTTAATCAGGGGGCTCTTAGCTTTCTTT	CASSLIRGLLAFF
TRBD1	TRBJ2-3	TRBV12-3/TRBV12-4	.	TGTGCCAGCAGCCGGGGACAGGGGTTTGTAGATACGCAGTATTTT	CASSRGQGFVDTQYF
.	TRBJ2-1	TRBV6-1	few	TGTGCCAGCAGTGTTGGCTTACCCGAGCAGTTCTTC	CASSVGLPEQFF
TRBD2	TRBJ2-1	TRBV6-1	.	TGTGCCAGCAGCACTGGGGCGGGAGGGCCGAGTGAGCAGTTCTTC	CASSTGAGGPSEQFF
.	TRBJ2-3	TRBV20-1	.	TGCAGTGCTTCCCCGGGGGGCCCCACAGATACGCAGTATTTT	CSASPGGPTDTQYF
TRBD1	TRBJ1-1	TRBV5-1	few	TGCGCCAGCAGCCCCACTTGGGACAGGAACACTGAAGCTTTCTTT	CASSPTWDRNTEAFF
.	TRBJ2-5	TRBV5-1	few	TGCGCCAGCAGCATGCGACCCGTCACTACCCAAGAGACCCAGTACTTC	CASSMRPVTTQETQYF
TRBD2	TRBJ2-5	TRBV28	.	TGTGCCAGCAGTTTTCGAGGGGGACTAGCGGGGCAAGAGACCCAGTACTTC	CASSFRGGLAGQETQYF
.	TRBJ2-2	TRBV12-3/TRBV12-4	many	TGTGCCAGCAGCGATAAAGGCCAGAGTTACGGGGAGCTGTTTTTT	CASSDKGQSYGELFF
.	TRBJ2-7	TRBV3-1	.	TGTGCCAGCAGCCACCAACAGGGCTTCGAGCAGTACTTC	CASSHQQGFEQYF
.	TRBJ2-6	TRBV28	.	TGTGCCAGCAGTCGAGCAGGCTCTGGGGCCAACGTCCTGACTTTC	CASSRAGSGANVLTF